This passage covers 18 T cell receptor beta chains from one sample sequenced in a study of glioma-infiltrating T cells. The iRepertoire nested amplicon-rescue multiplex PCR amplified TCR alpha and beta CDR3s from RNA. MiXCR, applied by TCRdb to the multiplex PCR reads, yields one record per CDR3 protein. The sample lists some 110,000 distinct CDR3 sequences; 20% to 25% were seen once. Sequenced material: glioma tissue, nonneoplastic brain tissue, or PBMCs (not recorded which). The receptor set was obtained from a human donor with low-grade glioma or glioblastoma, undergoing nonglioma brain surgery, or in good health (not recorded which).

This clonotype has more than one count but fewer than ten. A read error may explain this, as a much larger clone is one base away. The rearrangement joins TRBV20-1 to TRBJ2-7; 8 bases line up with TRBD2. Per germline, CDR1 DFQATT and CDR2 SNEGSKA (reference sequence). With 3 bases clipped from V and 6 bases from J, the junction kept 16 bases outside the gene matches. The CDR3 is 16 residues long. In DNA form, the CDR3 reads TGCAGTGCTAGGCTTCGACTAGCGCCTTCTTCTTGCGAGCAGTACTTC. Amino acid sequence: CSARLRLAPSSCEQYF.

This clonotype was counted ten times or more. The CDR3 DNA reads as TGCGCCAGCAGCCAAGTGGGAACGGGGCTCTACGAGCAGTACTTC. This codes for CASSQVGTGLYEQYF. The gene calls are TRBV4-1 and TRBJ2-7, with D possibly being TRBD1 or TRBD2 (5 bases each). V lost 1 base, J lost 3 bases, and 13 bases lay in between. Germline loops: CDR1 MGHRA, CDR2 YSYEKL. The CDR3 runs to 15 residues.

This clonotype was counted ten times or more. In DNA form, the CDR3 reads TGCAGTGCTAGAGATCCAGGGGAGTTTCAGGAGACCCAGTACTTC. Translating it yields CSARDPGEFQETQYF. This rearrangement joins TRBV20-1 to TRBJ2-5; the D gene is possibly TRBD1 (6 bases). CDR1 is DFQATT and CDR2 is SNEGSKA in the germline V gene (reference sequence). Trimming left V 0 bases short and J 5 bases short, with 16 bases between. The CDR3 extends over 15 amino acids.

This clonotype was seen many times. This chain connects TRBV25-1 to TRBJ2-5, with TRBD1 as a possible D gene (5 bases). The V gene's germline CDR1 is MGHDK and CDR2 SYGVNS. V lost 2 bases and J lost 6, with 10 bases in between. This CDR3 contains 13 residues. The CDR3 reads CASSEQGIQTQYF. In DNA form, the CDR3 reads TGTGCCAGCAGTGAACAGGGAATACAGACCCAGTACTTC.

This clonotype was observed at least ten times. A much larger clone sits a single nucleotide away, making a read error possible. The rearrangement links TRBV27 to TRBJ1-1, with D uncertain. Germline V lookup: CDR1 MNHEY, CDR2 SMNVEV (reference sequence). Trimming took off 5 bases at V and 2 bases at J, with 15 bases between the two ends. The CDR3 contains 15 residues. The CDR3 nucleotides read TGTGCCAGCAGTCCGCAACAAAATCTTAACACTGAAGCTTTCTTT. Its protein is CASSPQQNLNTEAFF.

The rearrangement uses TRBV12-3 or TRBV12-4 and TRBJ1-2; possibly TRBD1 for D (6 bases). V lost 3 bases and J 4 bases, leaving 12 bases between the germline ends. There are 14 residues in the CDR3. The CDR3 nucleotides are TGTGCCAGCAGTTTGTGGGGGGGCGGCTATGGCTACACCTTC. Encoded protein: CASSLWGGGYGYTF.

The chain employs TRBV5-4 and TRBJ2-3; possible D gene TRBD1, 5 bases. Looked up from germline, CDR1 is SGHNT and CDR2 is YYREEE (reference sequence). Trimming pared 3 bases from V and 0 bases from J, leaving 11 bases between. The CDR3 is 15 amino acids. CDR3 sequence reads: CASSSNGASTDTQYF. CDR3 sequence (DNA): TGTGCCAGCAGCTCAAATGGGGCTAGCACAGATACGCAGTATTTT.

To note about this clonotype: A much more abundant neighbour one base away suggests this may be a read error. This is likely a read error, given that the CDR3 carries no conserved phenylalanine or tryptophan at its end. The V and J genes are TRBV12-3 or TRBV12-4 and TRBJ2-6; D not certain. The CDR3 runs to 14 residues. Trimming left V 9 bases short and J 1 base short, with 10 bases between. The CDR3 loop reads CASKPQSGANVLTL. CDR3 in DNA: TGTGCCAGTAAACCACAGTCTGGGGCCAACGTCCTGACTTTA.

About this clonotype itself: This may stem from a read error, because a much larger clone lies one nucleotide away. This chain uses TRBV3-1 with TRBJ2-7; D remains unclear. Germline CDR1 LGHDT, CDR2 YNNKEL (reference sequence). V was cut by 4 bases and J by 3 bases, with 7 bases left in between. The CDR3 length is 12 residues. This chain's CDR3 is CASSRSHYEQYF. CDR3 nucleotide sequence: TGTGCCAGCAGCCGATCACACTACGAGCAGTACTTC.

This clonotype has a count of ten or more. This chain links TRBV2 with TRBJ1-1; D is perhaps TRBD1 (5 bases). CDR1 is SNHLY and CDR2 is FYNNEI in the germline V gene. The CDR3 has 13 residues. V was shortened by 10 bases and J by 1 base, with 13 bases between the two germline ends. The CDR3 region is CAILRVGNTEAFF. CDR3 sequence (DNA): TGTGCCATCCTCAGGGTGGGGAACACTGAAGCTTTCTTT.

Details on this clonotype: Germline is not matched at one junction end, which may reflect a read error. The V gene is TRBV7-2, the J gene TRBJ2-3, with D unresolved. CDR3 length equals 14 residues. Germline V lookup: CDR1 SGHTA, CDR2 FQGNSA. The CDR3 spells CASRLVDGMNTQYF. In DNA form, the CDR3 reads TGTGCCAGCAGATTAGTAGACGGCATGAATACGCAGTATTTT. The entire variable domain, with the rest obtained from reference TRBV7-2 and TRBJ2-3, is as follows: GAGVSQSPSNKVTEKGKDVELRCDPISGHTALYWYRQSLGQGLEFLIYFQGNSAPDKSGLPSDRFSAERTGGSVSTLTIQRTQQEDSAVYLCASRLVDGMNTQYFGPGTRLTVL.

The chain is built from TRBV29-1 and TRBJ2-1; TRBD1 aligns across 8 bases. The trim removed 4 bases at V and 6 bases at J, leaving 11 bases unmatched. Germline loops: CDR1 SQVTM, CDR2 ANQGSEA. The CDR3 loop spans 15 amino acids. The DNA of the CDR3 is TGCAGCGTTGCGACGCCCACAGGGGGAATCAATGAGCAGTTCTTC. Residues: CSVATPTGGINEQFF.

This clonotype was picked up many times. The chain carries TRBV20-1 and TRBJ1-1, with a weak D call TRBD1 (5 bases). Trimming left V 4 bases short and J 0 bases short, with 9 bases between. The CDR3 runs to 13 residues. From germline, CDR1 is DFQATT and CDR2 SNEGSKA (reference sequence). CDR3 residues: CSAKKGMNTEAFF. Here the CDR3 DNA reads TGCAGTGCTAAGAAGGGGATGAACACTGAAGCTTTCTTT.

This clonotype appeared a few times. The chain links TRBV5-1 to TRBJ2-7, with D perhaps matching TRBD1 (7 bases). Per germline, CDR1 SGHRS and CDR2 YFSETQ. The CDR3 extends over 14 amino acids. Trimming left V 0 bases short and J 4 bases short, with 11 bases between. DNA of the CDR3: TGCGCCAGCAGCTTGGCGGAGGGGGCGTACGAGCAGTACTTC. Translation: CASSLAEGAYEQYF.

This clonotype was seen ten or more times. This sequence joins TRBV5-1 and TRBJ2-7; D not resolved. The germline V gene encodes CDR1 SGHRS and CDR2 YFSETQ. With 4 bases removed from V and 2 bases from J, the gap between germline ends came to 16 bases. The CDR3 consists of 15 residues. The CDR3 DNA reads TGCGCCAGCAGCGTACTCGGAACGGACGCCTACGAGCAGTACTTC. It translates to CASSVLGTDAYEQYF.

This clonotype came up many times. The chain couples TRBV24-1 to TRBJ2-2, with D tentatively TRBD2 (5 bases). The V end lost 5 bases, the J end lost 5 bases, and 5 bases lay between the germline ends. Per the germline V gene, CDR1 is KGHDR and CDR2 is SFDVKD. The CDR3 extends over 12 amino acids. CDR3 nucleotide sequence: TGTGCCACCAGTGGAGGGACCGGGGAGCTGTTTTTT. Its translation: CATSGGTGELFF.

This clonotype was counted between two and nine times. CDR3 sequence (DNA): TGTGCCAGTAGTAACGTAGCGGGAGCCTCTGAGACCCAGTACTTC. Amino acids: CASSNVAGASETQYF. This chain links TRBV19 with TRBJ2-5; 9 bases are a match to TRBD2. V was pared by 4 bases and J by 5 bases, with 8 bases of the junction left unmatched. This CDR3 comprises 15 residues. Germline assignment: CDR1 LNHDA and CDR2 SQIVND (reference sequence). The whole variable domain, filled in from reference TRBV19 and TRBJ2-5, reads DGGITQSPKYLFRKEGQNVTLSCEQNLNHDAMYWYRQDPGQGLRLIYYSQIVNDFQKGDIAEGYSVSREKKESFPLTVTSAQKNPTAFYLCASSNVAGASETQYFGPGTRLLVL.

This clonotype was recorded at least ten times. The chain links TRBV7-9 to TRBJ2-7; no clear D gene. The CDR3 is 15 amino acids. In germline, CDR1 is SEHNR, CDR2 FQNEAQ (reference sequence). V lost 1 base to trimming and J lost 3 bases, with 13 bases between them. This CDR3 reads CASSLGGVPDYEQYF. CDR3 DNA: TGTGCCAGCAGCTTAGGAGGAGTTCCGGACTACGAGCAGTACTTC.